Listed here are 8 T cell receptor beta chains from one sample, sequenced in a study of graft-versus-host responses after intestinal transplantation. The repertoire was sequenced with immunoSEQ multiplex PCR; TCRdb's copy has only in-frame clones and lacks some. The sample shows tens of thousands of clones, about 93% of them seen only once. No antigen has been identified for these receptors. The sample was unstimulated CD8+ T cells sorted from spleen or lymph node cells, taken before intestinal transplant. The receptors shown here come from a human donor who received an intestinal transplant.

The chain is built from TRBV30 and TRBJ1-6; D is uncertain. V lost 4 bases to trimming and J lost 0 bases, with 13 bases between them. CDR1 GTSNPN and CDR2 SVGIG come from the germline V gene (reference sequence). There are 16 residues in the CDR3. In DNA, the CDR3 is TGTGCCTGGAAAAAGCCCCTGAGCTCCTATAATTCACCCCTCCACTTT. Its translation is CAWKKPLSSYNSPLHF.

This chain links TRBV11-3 with TRBJ2-2; 10 bases fit TRBD2. The V gene's germline CDR1 is SGHNT and CDR2 YENEEA. With V trimmed by 5 bases and J by 6 bases, 6 bases remained unmatched. The CDR3 consists of 15 residues. CDR3 bases: TGTGCCAGCAGCCCCGCTCTAGCGGGGGCCGGGGAGCTGTTTTTT. It codes for CASSPALAGAGELFF.

The genes are TRBV5-6 and TRBJ1-2; 8 bases match TRBD1. Germline loops: CDR1 SGHDT, CDR2 YYEEEE. V was pared by 3 bases and J by 1 base, with 8 bases of the junction left unmatched. The CDR3 has 16 residues. CDR3 nucleotide sequence: TGTGCCAGCAGCTGGGGGGACAGGTTTATTAACTATGGCTACACCTTC. It specifies CASSWGDRFINYGYTF.

The V gene is TRBV29-1, the J gene TRBJ2-1; D is unresolved. This CDR3 has 13 residues. V dropped 3 bases and J dropped 3 bases, with 9 bases sitting between them. CDR1 and CDR2 from the germline V gene are SQVTM and ANQGSEA. CDR3 sequence reads: CSVDTVYYNEQFF. The CDR3 nucleotides are TGCAGCGTTGACACAGTATACTACAATGAGCAGTTCTTC.

The chain uses TRBV4-3 and TRBJ1-2, with D perhaps matching TRBD1 (5 bases). The CDR3 consists of 15 residues. Germline V gene data show CDR1 as LGHNA and CDR2 as YSLEER. V lost 0 bases to trimming and J lost 6 bases, with 14 bases between them. DNA for the CDR3: TGCGCCAGCAGCCAAGATCCCCAGGGCGGGGATGGCTACACCTTC. It is translated as CASSQDPQGGDGYTF.

The rearrangement links TRBV4-1 to TRBJ2-2, with 9 bases identical to TRBD1. The CDR3 has 14 residues. With V trimmed by 4 bases and J by 6 bases, 3 bases remained unmatched. Germline CDR1 and CDR2: MGHRA and YSYEKL. CDR3 sequence: CASSPTGGSGELFF. CDR3 nucleotide sequence: TGCGCCAGCAGCCCTACAGGGGGCTCCGGGGAGCTGTTTTTT.

The CDR3 here is CASSFSEAYEQYF. The CDR3 region has the DNA TGTGCCAGTAGTTTCTCCGAGGCCTACGAGCAGTACTTC. The V call is TRBV19, the J call TRBJ2-7; D is unresolved. CDR3 length: 13 amino acids. Germline V gene lookup returns CDR1 LNHDA and CDR2 SQIVND (reference sequence). Between the trimmed V and J ends, which lost 5 bases and 2 bases, there was a span of 10 bases.

The V and J genes are TRBV15 and TRBJ1-4; 7 positions match TRBD1. The V gene end was trimmed by 11 bases and the J gene end by 5 bases; junction bases not matched to a gene: 14. CDR1 is LNHNV and CDR2 is YYDKDF in the germline V gene (reference sequence). CDR3 size: 15 residues. Here the CDR3 reads CAARPTGDSNEKLFF. CDR3 coding DNA: TGTGCCGCTAGACCTACAGGGGACTCCAATGAAAAACTGTTTTTT.